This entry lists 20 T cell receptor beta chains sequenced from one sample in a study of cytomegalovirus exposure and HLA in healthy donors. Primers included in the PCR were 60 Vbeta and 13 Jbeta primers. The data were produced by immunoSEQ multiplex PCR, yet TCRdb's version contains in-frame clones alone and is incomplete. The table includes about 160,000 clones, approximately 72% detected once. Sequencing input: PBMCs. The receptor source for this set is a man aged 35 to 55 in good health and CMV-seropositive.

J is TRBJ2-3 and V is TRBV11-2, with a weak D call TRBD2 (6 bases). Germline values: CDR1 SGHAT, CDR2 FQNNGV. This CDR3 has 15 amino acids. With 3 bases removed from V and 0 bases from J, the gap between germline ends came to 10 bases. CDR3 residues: CASSFRGFSTDTQYF. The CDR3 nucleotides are TGTGCCAGCAGCTTCCGGGGGTTTAGCACAGATACGCAGTATTTT. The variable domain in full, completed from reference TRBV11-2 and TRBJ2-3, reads EAGVAQSPRYKIIEKRQSVAFWCNPISGHATLYWYQQILGQGPKLLIQFQNNGVVDDSQLPKDRFSAERLKGVDSTLKIQPAKLEDSAVYLCASSFRGFSTDTQYFGPGTRLTVL.

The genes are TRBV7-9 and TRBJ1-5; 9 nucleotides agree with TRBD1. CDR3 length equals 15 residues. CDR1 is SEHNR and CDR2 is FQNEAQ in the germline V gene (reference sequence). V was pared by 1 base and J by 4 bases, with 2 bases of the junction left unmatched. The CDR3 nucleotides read TGTGCCAGCAGCTTAGAGGACAGGGGAAATCAGCCCCAGCATTTT. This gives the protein CASSLEDRGNQPQHF.

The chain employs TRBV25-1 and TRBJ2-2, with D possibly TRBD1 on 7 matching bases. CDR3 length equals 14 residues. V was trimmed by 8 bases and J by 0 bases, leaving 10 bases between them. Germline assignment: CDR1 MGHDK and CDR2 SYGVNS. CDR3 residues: CASCGTANTGELFF. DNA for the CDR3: TGTGCCAGCTGCGGGACAGCGAACACCGGGGAGCTGTTTTTT.

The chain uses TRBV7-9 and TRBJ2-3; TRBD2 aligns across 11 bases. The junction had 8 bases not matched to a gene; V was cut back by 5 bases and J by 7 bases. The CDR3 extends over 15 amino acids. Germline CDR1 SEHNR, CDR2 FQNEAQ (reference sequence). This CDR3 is CASSPLSGGAHTQYF. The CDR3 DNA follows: TGTGCCAGCAGCCCCCTTAGCGGGGGGGCCCATACGCAGTATTTT.

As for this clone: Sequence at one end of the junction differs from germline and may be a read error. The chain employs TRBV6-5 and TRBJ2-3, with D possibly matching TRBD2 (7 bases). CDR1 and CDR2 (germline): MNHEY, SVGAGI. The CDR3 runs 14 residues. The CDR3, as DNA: TGTGCCAGCAGCTACTACGGGGGGCAGGATACGCAGTATTTT. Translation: CASSYYGGQDTQYF.

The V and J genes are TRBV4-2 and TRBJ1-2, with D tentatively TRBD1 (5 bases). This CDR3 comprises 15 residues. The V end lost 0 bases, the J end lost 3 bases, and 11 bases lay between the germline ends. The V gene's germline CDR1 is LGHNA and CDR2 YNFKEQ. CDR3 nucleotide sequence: TGTGCCAGCAGCCAAGACGTCGGCAGGGACTATGGCTACACCTTC. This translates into CASSQDVGRDYGYTF.

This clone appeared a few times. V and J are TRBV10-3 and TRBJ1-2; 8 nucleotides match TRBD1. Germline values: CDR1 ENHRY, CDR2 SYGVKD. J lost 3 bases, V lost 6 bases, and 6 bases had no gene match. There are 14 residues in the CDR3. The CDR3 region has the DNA TGTGCCATCAGGGATACAGGGGGGGACTATGGCTACACCTTC. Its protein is CAIRDTGGDYGYTF.

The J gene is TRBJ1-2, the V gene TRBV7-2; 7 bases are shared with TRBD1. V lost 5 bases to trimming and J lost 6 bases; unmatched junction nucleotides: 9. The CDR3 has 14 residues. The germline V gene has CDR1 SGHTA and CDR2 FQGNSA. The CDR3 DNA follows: TGTGCCAGCAGCAAAAACAGGGGTAGGGATGGCTACACCTTC. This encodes CASSKNRGRDGYTF.

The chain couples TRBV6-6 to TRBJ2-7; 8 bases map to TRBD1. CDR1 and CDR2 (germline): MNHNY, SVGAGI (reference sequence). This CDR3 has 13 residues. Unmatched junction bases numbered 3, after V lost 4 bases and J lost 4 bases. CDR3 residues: CASSSTGGYEQYF. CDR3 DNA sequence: TGTGCCAGCAGTTCCACAGGGGGGTACGAGCAGTACTTC.

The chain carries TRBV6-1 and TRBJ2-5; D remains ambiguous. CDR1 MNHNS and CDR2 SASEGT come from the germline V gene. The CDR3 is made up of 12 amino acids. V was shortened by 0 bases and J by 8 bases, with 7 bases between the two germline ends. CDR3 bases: TGTGCCAGCAGTGAAGCCCTGTATACCCAGTACTTC. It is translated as CASSEALYTQYF.

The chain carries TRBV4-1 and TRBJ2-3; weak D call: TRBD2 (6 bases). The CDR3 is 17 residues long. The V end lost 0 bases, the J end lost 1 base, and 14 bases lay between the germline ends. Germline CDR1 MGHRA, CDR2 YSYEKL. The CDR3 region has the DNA TGCGCCAGCAGCCAAGAGGGGAGCGGGTCTGGCACAGATACGCAGTATTTT. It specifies CASSQEGSGSGTDTQYF.

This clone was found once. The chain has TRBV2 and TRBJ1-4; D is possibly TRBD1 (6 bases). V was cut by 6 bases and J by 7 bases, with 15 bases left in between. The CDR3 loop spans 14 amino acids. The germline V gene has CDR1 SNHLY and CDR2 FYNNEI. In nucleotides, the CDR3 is TGTGCCAGCAGGGAAAGGGGGTATGGTGAAAAACTGTTTTTT. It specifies CASRERGYGEKLFF.

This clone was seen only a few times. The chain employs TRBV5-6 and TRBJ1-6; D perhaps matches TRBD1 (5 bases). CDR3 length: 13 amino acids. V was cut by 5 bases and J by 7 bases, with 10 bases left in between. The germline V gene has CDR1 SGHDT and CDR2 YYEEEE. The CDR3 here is CASSRPGNSPLHF. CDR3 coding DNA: TGTGCCAGCAGTCGACCAGGGAATTCACCCCTCCACTTT.

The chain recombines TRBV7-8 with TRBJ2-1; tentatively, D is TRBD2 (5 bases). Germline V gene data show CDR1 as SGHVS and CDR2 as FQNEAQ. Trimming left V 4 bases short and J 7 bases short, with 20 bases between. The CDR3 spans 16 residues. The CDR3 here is CASSWPRTSGGNEQFF. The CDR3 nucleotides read TGTGCCAGCAGCTGGCCCCGGACCTCTGGAGGAAATGAGCAGTTCTTC.

The DNA of the CDR3 is TGTGCCAGCAGCCCAAACCGAGGCCCCAGCGAGCAGTACTTC. This encodes CASSPNRGPSEQYF. The V gene is TRBV7-2, the J gene TRBJ2-5; D remains ambiguous. The last part of the DNA fits TRBJ2-7 better; the J call may be wrong. The CDR3 extends over 14 amino acids. Germline loops: CDR1 SGHTA, CDR2 FQGNSA.

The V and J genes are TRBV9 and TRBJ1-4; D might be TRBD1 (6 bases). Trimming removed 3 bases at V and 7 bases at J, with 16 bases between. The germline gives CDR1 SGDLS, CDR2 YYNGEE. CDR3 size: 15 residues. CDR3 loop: CASSARGRRGEKLFF. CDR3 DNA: TGTGCCAGCAGCGCCAGGGGCAGGAGAGGTGAAAAACTGTTTTTT.

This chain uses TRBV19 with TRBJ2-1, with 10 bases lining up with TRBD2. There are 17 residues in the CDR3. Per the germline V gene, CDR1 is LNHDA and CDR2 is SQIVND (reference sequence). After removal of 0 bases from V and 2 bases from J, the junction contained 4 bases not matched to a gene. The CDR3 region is CASSIDRLAGAYNEQFF. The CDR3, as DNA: TGTGCCAGTAGTATAGATCGGCTAGCGGGAGCCTACAATGAGCAGTTCTTC.

CDR3 DNA: TGTGCCAGCAAGATTGGGGGGATGGGTGAAAAACTGTTTTTT. It specifies CASKIGGMGEKLFF. The chain is built from TRBV7-2 and TRBJ1-4; tentatively, D is TRBD1 (5 bases). The ends were cut back, 7 bases at V and 7 bases at J, with 16 bases in the middle. Germline assignment: CDR1 SGHTA and CDR2 FQGNSA. The CDR3 loop spans 14 amino acids.

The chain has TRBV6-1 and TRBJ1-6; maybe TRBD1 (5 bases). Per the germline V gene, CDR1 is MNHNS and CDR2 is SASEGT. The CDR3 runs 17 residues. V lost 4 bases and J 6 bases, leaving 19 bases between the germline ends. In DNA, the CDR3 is TGTGCCAGCAGTGCTCAGACAGCTCCCGGGGGTAATTCACCCCTCCACTTT. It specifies CASSAQTAPGGNSPLHF.

CDR3 in DNA: TGCGCCAGCAGCCAAGATGAGGGACAGGGAGCCTATGGCTACACCTTC. It encodes CASSQDEGQGAYGYTF. V is TRBV4-3 and J is TRBJ1-2, with 9 nucleotides matching TRBD1. Looked up from germline, CDR1 is LGHNA and CDR2 is YSLEER. J was trimmed by 4 bases and V by 0 bases; bases with no gene match: 6. The CDR3 is 16 residues long.